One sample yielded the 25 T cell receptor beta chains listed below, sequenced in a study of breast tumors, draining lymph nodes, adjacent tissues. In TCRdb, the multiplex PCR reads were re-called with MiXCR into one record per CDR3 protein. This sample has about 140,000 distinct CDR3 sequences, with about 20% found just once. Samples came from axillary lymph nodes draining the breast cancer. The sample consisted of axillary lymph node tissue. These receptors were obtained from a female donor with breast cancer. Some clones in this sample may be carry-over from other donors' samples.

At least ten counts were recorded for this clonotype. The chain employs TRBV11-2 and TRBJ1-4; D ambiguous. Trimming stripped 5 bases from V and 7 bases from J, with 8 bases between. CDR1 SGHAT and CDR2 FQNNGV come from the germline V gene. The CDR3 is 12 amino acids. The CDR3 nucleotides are TGTGCCAGCAGCCAACGGGGTGAAAAACTGTTTTTT. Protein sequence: CASSQRGEKLFF.

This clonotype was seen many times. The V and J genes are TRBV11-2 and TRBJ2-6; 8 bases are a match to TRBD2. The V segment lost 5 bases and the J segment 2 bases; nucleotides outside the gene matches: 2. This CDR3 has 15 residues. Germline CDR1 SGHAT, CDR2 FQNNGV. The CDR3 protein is CASSKAGAGANVLTF. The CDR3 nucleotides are TGTGCCAGCAGCAAAGCGGGGGCTGGGGCCAACGTCCTGACTTTC.

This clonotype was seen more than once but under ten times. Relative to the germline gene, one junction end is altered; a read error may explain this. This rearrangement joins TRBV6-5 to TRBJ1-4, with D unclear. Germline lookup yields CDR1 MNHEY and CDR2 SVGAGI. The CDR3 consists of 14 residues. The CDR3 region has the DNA TGTGCCACCCAGTTAACGGCAACTAATGAAGAACTGTTTTTT. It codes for CATQLTATNEELFF.

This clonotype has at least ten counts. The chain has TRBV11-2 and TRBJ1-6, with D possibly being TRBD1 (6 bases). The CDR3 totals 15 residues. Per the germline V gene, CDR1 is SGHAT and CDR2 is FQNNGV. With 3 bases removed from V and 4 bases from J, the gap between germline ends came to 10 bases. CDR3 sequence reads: CASSLAGQYNSPLHF. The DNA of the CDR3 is TGTGCCAGCAGCTTGGCTGGACAGTATAATTCACCCCTCCACTTT.

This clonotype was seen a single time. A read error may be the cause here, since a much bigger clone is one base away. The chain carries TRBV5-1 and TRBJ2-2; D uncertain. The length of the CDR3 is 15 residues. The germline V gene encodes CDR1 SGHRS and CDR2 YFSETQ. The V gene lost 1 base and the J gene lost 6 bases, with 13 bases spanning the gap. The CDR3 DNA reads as TGCGCCAGCAGCTTGACAGTTGGCTACGCCGGGGAGCTGTTTTTT. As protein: CASSLTVGYAGELFF.

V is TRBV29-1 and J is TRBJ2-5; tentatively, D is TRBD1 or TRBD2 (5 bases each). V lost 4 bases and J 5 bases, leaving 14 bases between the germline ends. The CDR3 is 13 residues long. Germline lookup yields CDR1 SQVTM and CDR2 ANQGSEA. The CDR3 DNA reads TGCAGCGTTGGAATGGGGGTGGGGGAGACCCAGTACTTC. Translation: CSVGMGVGETQYF. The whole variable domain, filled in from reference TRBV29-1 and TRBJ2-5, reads SAVISQKPSRDICQRGTSLTIQCQVDSQVTMMFWYRQQPGQSLTLIATANQGSEATYESGFVIDKFPISRPNLTFSTLTVSNMSPEDSSIYLCSVGMGVGETQYFGPGTRLLVL.

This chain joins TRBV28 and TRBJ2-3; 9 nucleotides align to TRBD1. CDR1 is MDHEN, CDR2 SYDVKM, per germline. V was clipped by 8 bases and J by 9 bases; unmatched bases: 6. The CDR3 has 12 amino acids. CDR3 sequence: CASLTGGKTQYF. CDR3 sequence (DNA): TGTGCCAGCCTTACAGGGGGCAAGACGCAGTATTTT.

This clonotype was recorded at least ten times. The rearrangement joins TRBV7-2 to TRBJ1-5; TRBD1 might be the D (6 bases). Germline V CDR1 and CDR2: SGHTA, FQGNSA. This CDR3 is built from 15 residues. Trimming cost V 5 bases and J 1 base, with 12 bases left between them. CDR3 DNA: TGTGCCAGCAGCCTCAAGCAGGGGAGCAATCAGCCCCAGCATTTT. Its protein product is CASSLKQGSNQPQHF.

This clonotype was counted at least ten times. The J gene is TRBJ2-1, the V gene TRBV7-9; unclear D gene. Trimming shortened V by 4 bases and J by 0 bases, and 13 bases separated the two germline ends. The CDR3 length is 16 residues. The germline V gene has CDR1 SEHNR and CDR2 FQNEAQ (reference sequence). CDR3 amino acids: CASSYSGSSSYNEQFF. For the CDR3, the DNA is TGTGCCAGCAGCTACTCGGGCTCGAGCTCCTACAATGAGCAGTTCTTC.

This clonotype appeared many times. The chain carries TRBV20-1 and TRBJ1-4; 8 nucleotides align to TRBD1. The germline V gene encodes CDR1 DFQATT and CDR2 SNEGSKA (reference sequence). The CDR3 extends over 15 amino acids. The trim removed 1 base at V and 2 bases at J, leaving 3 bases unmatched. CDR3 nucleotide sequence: TGCAGTGCTAGAGGAACAGGGGGTACTAATGAAAAACTGTTTTTT. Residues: CSARGTGGTNEKLFF.

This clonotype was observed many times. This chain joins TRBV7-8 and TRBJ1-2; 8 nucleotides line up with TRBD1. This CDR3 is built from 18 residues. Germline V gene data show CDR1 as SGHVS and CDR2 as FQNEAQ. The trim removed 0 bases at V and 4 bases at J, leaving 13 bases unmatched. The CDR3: CASSLAGAGGSNPYGYTF. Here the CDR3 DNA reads TGTGCCAGCAGCTTAGCGGGGGCAGGGGGCTCTAATCCCTATGGCTACACCTTC.

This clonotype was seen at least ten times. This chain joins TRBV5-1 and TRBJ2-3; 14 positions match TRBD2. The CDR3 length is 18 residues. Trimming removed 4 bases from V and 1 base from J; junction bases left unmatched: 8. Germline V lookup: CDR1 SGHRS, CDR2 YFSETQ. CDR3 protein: CASSPGLAGGLGTDTQYF. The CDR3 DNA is TGCGCCAGCAGCCCAGGACTAGCGGGAGGATTAGGCACAGATACGCAGTATTTT.

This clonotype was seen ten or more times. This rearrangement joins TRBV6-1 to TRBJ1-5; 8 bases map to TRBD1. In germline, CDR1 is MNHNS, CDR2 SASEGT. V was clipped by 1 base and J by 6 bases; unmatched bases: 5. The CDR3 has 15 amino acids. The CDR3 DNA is TGTGCCAGCAGTGAAGGGGCCAGGGGGCGTCAGCCCCAGCATTTT. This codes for CASSEGARGRQPQHF.

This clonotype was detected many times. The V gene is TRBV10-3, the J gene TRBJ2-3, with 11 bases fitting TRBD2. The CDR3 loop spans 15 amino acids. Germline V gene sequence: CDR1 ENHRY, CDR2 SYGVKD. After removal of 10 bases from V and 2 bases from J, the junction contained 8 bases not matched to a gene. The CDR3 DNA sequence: TGTGCCACCGCACTAGCGGGAGTTACCACAGATACGCAGTATTTT. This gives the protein CATALAGVTTDTQYF.

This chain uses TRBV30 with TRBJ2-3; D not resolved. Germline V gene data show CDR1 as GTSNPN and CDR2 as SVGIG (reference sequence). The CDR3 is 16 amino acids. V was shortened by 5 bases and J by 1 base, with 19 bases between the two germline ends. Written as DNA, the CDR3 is TGTGCCTGGGAACTAAACATCGGGCCCCGCACAGATACGCAGTATTTT. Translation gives CAWELNIGPRTDTQYF.

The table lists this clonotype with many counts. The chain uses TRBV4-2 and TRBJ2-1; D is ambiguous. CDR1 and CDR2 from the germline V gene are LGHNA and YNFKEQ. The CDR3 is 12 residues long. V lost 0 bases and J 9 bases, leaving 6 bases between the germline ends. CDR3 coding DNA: TGTGCCAGCAGCCAAGATAGGACTGAGCAGTTCTTC. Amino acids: CASSQDRTEQFF.

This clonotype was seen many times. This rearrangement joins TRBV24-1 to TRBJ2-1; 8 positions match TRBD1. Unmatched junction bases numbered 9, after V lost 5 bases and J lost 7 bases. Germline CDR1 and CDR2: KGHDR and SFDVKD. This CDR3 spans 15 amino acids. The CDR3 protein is CATSGLAGGKNEQFF. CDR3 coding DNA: TGTGCCACCAGTGGCCTGGCAGGGGGCAAGAATGAGCAGTTCTTC.

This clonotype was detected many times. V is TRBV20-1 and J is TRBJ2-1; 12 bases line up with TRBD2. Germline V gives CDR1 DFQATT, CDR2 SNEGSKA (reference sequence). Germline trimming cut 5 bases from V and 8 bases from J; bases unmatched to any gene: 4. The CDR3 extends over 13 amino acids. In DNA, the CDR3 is TGCAGTGCTGCTAGCGGGAGGGCCTATGAGCAGTTCTTC. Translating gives CSAASGRAYEQFF.

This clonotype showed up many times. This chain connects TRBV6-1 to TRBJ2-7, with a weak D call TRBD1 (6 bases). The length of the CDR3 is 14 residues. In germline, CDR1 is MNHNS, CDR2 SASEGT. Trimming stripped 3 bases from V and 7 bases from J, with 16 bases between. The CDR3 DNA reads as TGTGCCAGCAGTGATAACAGGGTGAGAGGGGAGCAGTACTTC. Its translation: CASSDNRVRGEQYF.

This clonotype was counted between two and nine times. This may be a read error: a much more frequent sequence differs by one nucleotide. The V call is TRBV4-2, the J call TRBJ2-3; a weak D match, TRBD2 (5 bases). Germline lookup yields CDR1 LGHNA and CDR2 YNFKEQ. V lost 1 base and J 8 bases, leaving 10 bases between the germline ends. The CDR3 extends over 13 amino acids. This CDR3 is CASSQGISVTQYF. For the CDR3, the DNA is TGTGCCAGCAGCCAAGGTATTAGCGTTACGCAGTATTTT.

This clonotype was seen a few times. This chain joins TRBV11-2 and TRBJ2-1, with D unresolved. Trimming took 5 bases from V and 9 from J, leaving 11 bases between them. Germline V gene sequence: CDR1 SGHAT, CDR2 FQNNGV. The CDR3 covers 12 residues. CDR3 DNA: TGTGCCAGCAGCAGAGGCGGCAGTGAGCAGTTCTTC. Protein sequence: CASSRGGSEQFF.

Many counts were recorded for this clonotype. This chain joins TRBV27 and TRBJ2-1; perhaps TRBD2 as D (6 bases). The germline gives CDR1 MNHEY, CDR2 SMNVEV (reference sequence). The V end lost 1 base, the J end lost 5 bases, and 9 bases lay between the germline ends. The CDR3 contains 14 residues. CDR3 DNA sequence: TGTGCCAGCAGTTTATTGGGAGGTGACAATGAGCAGTTCTTC. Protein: CASSLLGGDNEQFF.

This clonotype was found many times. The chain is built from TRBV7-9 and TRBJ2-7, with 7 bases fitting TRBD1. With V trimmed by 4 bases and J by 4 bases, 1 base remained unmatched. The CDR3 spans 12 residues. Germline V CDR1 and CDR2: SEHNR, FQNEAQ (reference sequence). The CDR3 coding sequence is TGTGCCAGCAGCTCACAGGGGTACGAGCAGTACTTC. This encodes CASSSQGYEQYF.

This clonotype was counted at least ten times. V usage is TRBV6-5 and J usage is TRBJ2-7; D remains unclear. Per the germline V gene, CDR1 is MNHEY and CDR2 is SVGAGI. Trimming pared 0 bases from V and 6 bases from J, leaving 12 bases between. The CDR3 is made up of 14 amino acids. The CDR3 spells CASSYSMSGLEQYF. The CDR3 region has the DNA TGTGCCAGCAGTTACTCGATGTCCGGGCTCGAGCAGTACTTC.

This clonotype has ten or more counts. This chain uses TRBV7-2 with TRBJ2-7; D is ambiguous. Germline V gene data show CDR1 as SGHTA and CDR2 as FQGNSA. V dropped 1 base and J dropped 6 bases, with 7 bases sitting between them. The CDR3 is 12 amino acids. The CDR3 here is CASSLGPPEQYF. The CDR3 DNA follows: TGTGCCAGCAGCTTAGGACCCCCCGAGCAGTACTTC.